The present entry profiles one T cell receptor (beta chain) with its context. It lacks a known antigen. Qualities for individual bases were not recorded, and no much larger clone is one base off. TCRbeta CDR3 regions were amplified from genomic DNA by means of the immunoSEQ Assay, a bias-controlled multiplex PCR. On the study's bioinformatics: The number of nucleated cells in each sample was estimated by amplification of reference gene primers within the assay. To quantify the absolute abundance of each unique TCRbeta CDR3 rearrangement, sequence reads were collapsed and filtered. For each sample, productive Simpson clonality was calculated as the square root of Simpson's diversity index over productive rearrangements. Sourced from immuneACCESS, this table was stored by TCRdb with only in-frame sequences that have V and J called. A share of the clones is absent; for the studies checked, an unresolved V gene accounts for under half, and the remainder has no known explanation. That table supplies the V and J calls and clone size; D and trimming were determined from the DNA. This sample has around 72,000 clones in its table, and 83% of those were observed once. The ten largest clones add up to around a sixth of the sample.

Looking up the germline V gene (reference sequence) yields CDR1 LNHNV and CDR2 YYDKDF. V is cut by 5 bases and J by 3 bases, and the space between the germline ends is 10 bases. Counted from cysteine to phenylalanine, this CDR3 has 13 amino acids. The only DNA kept is the CDR3, 39 bases in frame from the first base. Collaborating institutions collected whole blood in K2EDTA tubes following their own protocols. Collaborator samples were shipped for TCRbeta analysis as frozen whole blood, isolated PBMCs, or DNA extracted from either sample type. This sample is part of a study of blood T cell repertoires in COVID-19 (dated by TCRdb to 2020 to 2022). As for the study more broadly: Samples from collaborators originated in the United States, Italy and Spain and spanned both the acute and convalescent phases of COVID-19. The samples were drawn from the first 160 participants of the ongoing ImmuneRACE study and from 1,254 subjects provided by 6 global collaborators. Subjects who had been exposed to COVID-19, were actively infected with it, or had recovered from it provided the deeply sampled blood TCRbeta repertoires that made up the dataset. A de-identified subject ID, COVID-19 status, age in years and sex were almost always included in the sample metadata. Where available, HLA class I and class II types were obtained from metadata supplied by the sample provider rather than from assay-based typing. The repertoires were released in a freely available public database meant as a resource for research on the immune response to SARS-CoV-2. The material from the prospective study consisted of cDNA or gDNA derived from T cells, B-cell-depleted T cells, or PBMCs.

The investigation overall reported the following: The amount of clinical and demographic metadata varied by source and participant and was provided uncurated.

The sequence came from a woman aged 80 or older with acute or convalescent COVID-19. What was sequenced was peripheral blood. The rearranged chain carries TRBV15 and TRBJ1-2, with no D gene named confidently. CDR3 reads: CATSRQAYYGYTF. The nucleotides read TGTGCCACCAGCCGCCAGGCTTACTATGGCTACACCTTC.